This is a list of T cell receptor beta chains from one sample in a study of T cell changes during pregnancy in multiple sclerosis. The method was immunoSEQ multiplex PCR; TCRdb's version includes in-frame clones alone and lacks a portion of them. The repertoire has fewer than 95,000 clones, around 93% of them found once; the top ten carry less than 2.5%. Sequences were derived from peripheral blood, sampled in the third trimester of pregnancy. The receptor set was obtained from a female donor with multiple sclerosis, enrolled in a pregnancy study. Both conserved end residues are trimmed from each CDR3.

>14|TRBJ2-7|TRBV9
ASSVVASGSYYEQY
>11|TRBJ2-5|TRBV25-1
ASSLAGAETQY
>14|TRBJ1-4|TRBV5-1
ASSPYTTGTNEKLF
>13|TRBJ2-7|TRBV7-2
ASSPGLASLYEQY
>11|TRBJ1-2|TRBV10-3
AISGQARSGYT
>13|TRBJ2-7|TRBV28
ASSDGTGGRMEQY
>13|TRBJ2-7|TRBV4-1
ASSQDPGQGYEQY
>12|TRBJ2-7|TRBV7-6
ASSLFLRDYEQY
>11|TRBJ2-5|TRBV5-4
ASSLNSQETQY
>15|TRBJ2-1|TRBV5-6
ASSLGPGLYSYNEQF
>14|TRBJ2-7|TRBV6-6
ASSYSILAGDYEQY
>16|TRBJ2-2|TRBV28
ASSFMTSGAPRTGELF
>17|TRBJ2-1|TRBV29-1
SVEKGLAGGGGSYNEQF
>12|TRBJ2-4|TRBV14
ASSQGQGFDIQY
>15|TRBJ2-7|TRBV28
ASSLDTGLAGTYEQY
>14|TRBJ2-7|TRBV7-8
ASSSNPGQGAHEQY
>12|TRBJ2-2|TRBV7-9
ASSLAVNTGELF
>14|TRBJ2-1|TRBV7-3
ASSPIGTGGHNEQF
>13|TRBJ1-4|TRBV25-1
ASSESLGGGEKLF
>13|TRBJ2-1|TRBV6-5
ASSQYRGTYNEQF
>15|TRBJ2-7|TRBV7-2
ASSLALSGLSSYEQY
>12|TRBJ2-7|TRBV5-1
ASSPRDRGYEQY
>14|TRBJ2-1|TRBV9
ASSVAASGPYNEQF
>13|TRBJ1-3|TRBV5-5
ASSVGQGSGNTIY
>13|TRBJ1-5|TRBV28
ASSIDQRGNQPQH
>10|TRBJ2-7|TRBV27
ASSLGGYEQY
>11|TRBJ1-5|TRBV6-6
ASSYDRYQPQH
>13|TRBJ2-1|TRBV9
ASSEGQGGYNEQF
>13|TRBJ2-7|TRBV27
ASSPGTGSVYEQY
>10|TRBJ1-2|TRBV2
ASVRQGDGYT
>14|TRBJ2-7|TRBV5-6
ASSSLAGTAPGEQY
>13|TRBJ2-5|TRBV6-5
ASSRTGGLQETQY
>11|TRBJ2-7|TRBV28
ASSFFPGYEQY
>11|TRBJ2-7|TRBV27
ASSWGRAYEQY
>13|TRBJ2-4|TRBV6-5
ASSPTELAKNIQY
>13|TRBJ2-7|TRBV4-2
ASSNPGQGFYEQY
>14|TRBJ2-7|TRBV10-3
AISESTSAASYEQY
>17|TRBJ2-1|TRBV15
ATSRDRSPEGGPYNEQF
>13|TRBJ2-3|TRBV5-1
ASRSGLASTDTQY